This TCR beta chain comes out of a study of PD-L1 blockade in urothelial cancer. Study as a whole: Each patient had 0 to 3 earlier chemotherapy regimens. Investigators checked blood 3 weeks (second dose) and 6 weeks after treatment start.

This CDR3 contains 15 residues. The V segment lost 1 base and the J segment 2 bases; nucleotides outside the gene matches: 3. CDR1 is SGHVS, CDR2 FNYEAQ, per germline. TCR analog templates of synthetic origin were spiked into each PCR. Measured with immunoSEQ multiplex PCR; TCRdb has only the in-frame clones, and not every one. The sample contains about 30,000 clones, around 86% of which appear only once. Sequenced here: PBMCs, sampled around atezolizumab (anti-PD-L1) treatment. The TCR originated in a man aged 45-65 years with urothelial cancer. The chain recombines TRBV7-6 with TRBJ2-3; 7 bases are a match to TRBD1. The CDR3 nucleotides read TGTGCCAGCAGCTTAGGGGACAGCCTCACAGATACGCAGTATTTT. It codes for CASSLGDSLTDTQYF.